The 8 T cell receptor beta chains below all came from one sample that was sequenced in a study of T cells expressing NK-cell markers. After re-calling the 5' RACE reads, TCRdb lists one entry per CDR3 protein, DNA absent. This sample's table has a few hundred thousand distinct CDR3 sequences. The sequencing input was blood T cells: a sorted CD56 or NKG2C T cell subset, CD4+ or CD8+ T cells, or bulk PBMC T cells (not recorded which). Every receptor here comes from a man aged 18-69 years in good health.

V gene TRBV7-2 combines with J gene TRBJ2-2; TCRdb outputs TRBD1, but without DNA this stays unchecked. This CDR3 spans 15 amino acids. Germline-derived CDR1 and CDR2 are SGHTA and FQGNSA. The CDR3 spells CASTRTGSNTGELFF.

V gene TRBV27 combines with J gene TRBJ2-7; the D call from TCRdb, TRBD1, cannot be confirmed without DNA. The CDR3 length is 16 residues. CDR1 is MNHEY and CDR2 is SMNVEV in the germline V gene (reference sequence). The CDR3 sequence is CASSSSGQGAKYEQYF.

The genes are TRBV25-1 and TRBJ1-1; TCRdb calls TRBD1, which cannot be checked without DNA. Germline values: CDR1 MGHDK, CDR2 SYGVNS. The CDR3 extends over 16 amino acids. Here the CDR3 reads CASSERRGLRDTEAFF.

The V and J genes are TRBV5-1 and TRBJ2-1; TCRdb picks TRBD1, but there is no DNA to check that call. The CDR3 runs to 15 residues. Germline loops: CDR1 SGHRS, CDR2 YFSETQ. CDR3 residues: CASSAEGGRFNEQFF.

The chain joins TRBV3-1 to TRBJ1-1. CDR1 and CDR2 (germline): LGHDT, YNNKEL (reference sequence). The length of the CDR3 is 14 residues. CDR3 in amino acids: CASSQGGMGTEAFF.

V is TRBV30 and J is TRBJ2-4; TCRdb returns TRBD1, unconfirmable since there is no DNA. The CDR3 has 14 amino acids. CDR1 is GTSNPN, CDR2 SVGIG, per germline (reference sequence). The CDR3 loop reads CAWSARAGPRIQYF.

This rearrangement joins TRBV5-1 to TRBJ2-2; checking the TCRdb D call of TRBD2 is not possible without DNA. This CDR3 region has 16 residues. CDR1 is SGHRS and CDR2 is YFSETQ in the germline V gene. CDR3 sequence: CASSFTSGAYTGELFF.

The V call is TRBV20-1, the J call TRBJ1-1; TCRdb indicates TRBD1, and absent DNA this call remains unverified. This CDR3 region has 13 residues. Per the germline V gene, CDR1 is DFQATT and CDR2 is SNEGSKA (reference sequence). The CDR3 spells CSARGQRETQAFF.